The rows below give T cell receptor beta chains drawn from one sample of a study of blood T cells in healthy people across ages. MiXCR was run by TCRdb on the 5' RACE reads, yielding one entry per CDR3 protein. The table includes around 800,000 distinct CDR3 sequences, around 42% detected once. Sequenced: blood. These receptors all stem from a man in his 60s in good health. CDR3s include the opening cysteine and the closing phenylalanine or tryptophan. The size of a clone is reported for some rows only, either as once, few or many, or as a class for expanded clones.

CDR3: CASSLVGLAPDTQYF; size: -; length: 15; V: TRBV11-2
CDR3: CSARDLAFGHTDTQYF; size: few; length: 16; V: TRBV20-1
CDR3: CASSEWRGGADTQYF; size: -; length: 15; V: TRBV2
CDR3: CSAKAGGPYNEQFF; size: few; length: 14; V: TRBV20-1
CDR3: CASSYSLTASPLHF; size: few; length: 14; V: TRBV6-5
CDR3: CSVPGLAGDTGELFF; size: -; length: 15; V: TRBV29-1
CDR3: CASSLGLALYTF; size: few; length: 12; V: TRBV5-6
CDR3: CASSQDRQEYNEQYF; size: -; length: 15; V: TRBV4-1
CDR3: CSARAGKGRVETQYF; size: -; length: 15; V: TRBV20-1
CDR3: CSARAPGPGKGFF; size: few; length: 13; V: TRBV20-1
CDR3: CATSRDLSSNQPQHF; size: -; length: 15; V: TRBV15
CDR3: CASSYLGLEKYF; size: -; length: 12; V: TRBV6-2/TRBV6-3
CDR3: CASSLANPYNEQFF; size: -; length: 14; V: TRBV5-6
CDR3: CSVGRGYYEQYF; size: few; length: 12; V: TRBV29-1
CDR3: CSARVGLGETQYF; size: few; length: 13; V: TRBV20-1
CDR3: CASSYTGGPGELFF; size: -; length: 14; V: TRBV11-2
CDR3: CASSSTSWARVDEQFF; size: few; length: 16; V: TRBV7-2
CDR3: CASSPRHDNQPQHF; size: once; length: 14; V: TRBV4-2
CDR3: CASSQDLGARRGYTF; size: -; length: 15; V: TRBV4-3
CDR3: CASSEALRTGNAGYTF; size: -; length: 16; V: TRBV2
CDR3: CASSHPARREDGYTF; size: few; length: 15; V: TRBV4-2
CDR3: CSASAPAKNIQYF; size: -; length: 13; V: TRBV20-1
CDR3: CASSPEAETQYF; size: few; length: 12; V: TRBV18
CDR3: CASSTILDYGYTF; size: few; length: 13; V: TRBV7-9
CDR3: CSARGDEGLSSYNSPLHF; size: few; length: 18; V: TRBV20-1
CDR3: CAIWQGRPYEQYF; size: few; length: 13; V: TRBV10-3
CDR3: CASSLPAGVSSYNEQFF; size: few; length: 17; V: TRBV6-2/TRBV6-3
CDR3: CASGSGGRRDQPQHF; size: -; length: 15; V: TRBV28
CDR3: CASSGLINGQFF; size: -; length: 12; V: TRBV7-9
CDR3: CASSLGPAGGYNEQFF; size: few; length: 16; V: TRBV7-2
CDR3: CASSLAELSEQYF; size: few; length: 13; V: TRBV7-8
CDR3: CATSRDRTFDEQYF; size: few; length: 14; V: TRBV15
CDR3: CAISNAGTKLFF; size: few; length: 12; V: TRBV10-3
CDR3: CSAGSYNEQFF; size: few; length: 11; V: TRBV20-1
CDR3: CASSWDEISGGLTYGQYF; size: -; length: 18; V: TRBV5-1
CDR3: CASSVAPNTEAFF; size: few; length: 13; V: TRBV9